The following is a TCR beta chain sequence with its context. The data were taken from a study of CD8 T cells in Susac syndrome. V lost 2 bases and J lost 11, with 9 bases in between. The germline V gene encodes CDR1 LGHDT and CDR2 YNNKEL (reference sequence). The CDR3 loop spans 11 amino acids. Reverse transcription used roughly 0.45 to 1 ug RNA and random hexamers. TCRdb fed the immunoSEQ multiplex PCR reads into MiXCR, producing one record per CDR3 protein. The data show roughly 200,000 distinct CDR3 sequences, more than 85% seen once. The sequence was obtained from a human donor with multiple sclerosis. The chain has TRBV3-1 and TRBJ1-1; the D is unclear. Sequenced sample: CD4+ T cells from PBMCs. Here the CDR3 reads CASSQNLAAFF. The CDR3 region has the DNA TGTGCCAGCAGCCAAAATCTCGCGGCTTTCTTT.